This record concerns one T cell receptor (beta chain) sequence. There are a few counts of this clonotype. This receptor's antigen is unknown. The sample holds no much larger clone one base away, and base qualities are not on file. The CDR3 numbers 14 residues from cysteine through phenylalanine. Left in the record is the CDR3 DNA by itself, 42 bases read in frame from the first base. Deletion took 5 bases off V and 2 bases off J, with a span of 12 bases between the germline ends. CDR1 and CDR2 are drawn from the germline V gene (reference sequence): SEHNR, FQNEAQ. The donors were some 39 Caucasian individuals from Russia, aged roughly 6 to 100 years, who were systemically healthy. Roughly 9 milliliters of peripheral blood were drawn from each donor into EDTA-treated Vacutainer tubes. Ficoll-Paque density-gradient centrifugation was used to isolate PBMCs, with at least 7 million obtained per sample. Total RNA was extracted from PBMCs with Trizol reagent, with at least 6 micrograms obtained per sample. For every donor, flow cytometry on a PBMC aliquot measured the percentage of naive CD45RAhigh/CD27high T cells.

This entry comes from a study of blood T cells in healthy people across ages (dated by TCRdb to the mid-2010s). For the study in its entirety: In model experiments, template switching captured roughly one uniquely barcoded TCR beta cDNA molecule for every two T cells. Age-related changes in TCR beta repertoire diversity were measured in the study by deep sequencing normalized with unique cDNA molecular identifiers. Two additional independent replicas of 1 million unique cDNA reads from the same blood draw were analyzed for two donors (one aged 18 to 29 and one aged 80 or older). Donors were grouped into four age groups: young (average approximately 15 years), middle-aged (39), aged (approximately 67) and long-lived (approximately 82).

Findings and caveats that apply to the study as a whole: Estimates of total diversity based on one million sequenced T cells were considered lower bounds and underestimates. Compared with the aged group, the long-lived group had more naive CD4+ T cells, fewer expanded clones and increased TCR diversity, a pattern suggesting age selection. As age increased, observed TCR beta diversity per million T cells dropped in a roughly linear way, and a significant reduction was already evident by age about 40. Bulk unsorted PBMC profiling prevented conclusive comparison of naive and antigen-experienced compartments. The percentage of naive T cells measured by flow cytometry correlated strongly with observed TCR beta diversity. The CMV infection status of donors was not known, potentially confounding age-related changes in expanded clonotypes.

Receptor amplification or capture employed 5' RACE. Sequencing instrument: Illumina HiSeq 2500. The second PCR ran for roughly 7 to 11 cycles and used a J-beta primer mix along with a sample-barcoded 5' primer. Each TCR beta cDNA molecule received a unique molecular identifier from a template-switch 5' adaptor carrying 12 random nucleotides. Each sample yielded at least 2.5 million CDR3-containing paired-end reads. First-strand cDNA synthesis was performed from all RNA using the Mint cDNA synthesis kit, with priming by a TRBC-specific oligonucleotide. After uracil-DNA glycosylase treatment, a first 18-cycle PCR used universal primers M1SS and BC2_uni_R on all cDNA. Under the source paper's analysis protocol: Normalization of each sample was performed by random selection of 1 million high-quality reads, each carrying a distinct molecular identifier. Reads with shared molecular identifiers were discarded instead of being binned into consensus sequences. MiTCR, with a Q25 quality threshold and the strictest error-elimination algorithm, was used for CDR3 identification, clonotype clustering and error correction. Lower-bound total TCR beta diversity was estimated with a nonparametric unseen species model using Euler transformation. The raw public reads went through TCRdb reprocessing: fastp at Q25, MiXCR clone calling, in-frame beta chains kept. Each entry is one CDR3 protein sequence, shown with its most common DNA and genes. The V and J calls come from TCRdb's annotation, not from the publication. For this sample there are over 700,000 distinct CDR3 sequences; approximately 25% appear just once. 9.4% of the sample belongs to the ten largest clones.

This sample was shared with a second study, whose subject was T cells of mothers and their children. As the second publication notes: Nine systemically healthy Caucasian individuals, comprising three mothers and their six children, were included as donors. cDNA synthesis used all of the extracted RNA, with around 1.5 ug of RNA in each 15 ul reaction. In the second PCR, the M1S primer introduced both the sample barcodes and 2-4 random nucleotides. Over 8 million TCR beta CDR3 reads were obtained for each mother, and about 3 million reads were obtained for each child. In both related and unrelated pairs, thymic selection shapes the output of TCR recombination in a similar way, with inherited differences having only a minor effect. Normalized repertoire overlap was always found to be slightly, but never significantly, higher in related mother-child pairs than in unrelated mother-child pairs. Persistent microchimeric T cell clones were not detected, at a sensitivity of approximately 100 clones per million clonotypes. Deep NGS was used in the study to compare the TCR beta repertoires of mothers and children and to look for features that separate related mother-child pairs from unrelated individuals. On average, the children were approximately 11 +/- 4 years old, while the mothers were roughly 40 +/- 4 years old. After adapter ligation with NEBNext reagents, the libraries were sequenced on Illumina HiSeq 2000 with 100+100 nt paired-end reads. To prevent cross-contamination, the mother and child libraries were prepared one month apart and sequenced in separate runs. For each donor, somewhere between 500,000 and 2,000,000 distinct TCR beta clonotypes were identified. Naive TCR beta clonotypes were estimated from low-frequency clonotypes matched to each donor's FACS-determined naive share, without sorting.

This clonotype originated in a boy between 5 and 17 years old in good health. The sequence joins TRBV7-9 to TRBJ2-5; matching of 6 bases hints at TRBD1 as the D gene. Sequenced sample: blood. In nucleotide form, the sequence is TGTGCCAGCAGCAAAACAGGGATGCAAGAGACCCAGTACTTC. The translation is CASSKTGMQETQYF.